This TCR beta chain was sequenced during a study of blood T cell repertoires in COVID-19. The overall study: COVID-19 samples, acute and convalescent, were from the United States, Italy and Spain. T cells, B-cell-depleted T cells, or PBMCs provided the cDNA or gDNA that served as material.

Only in-frame clones appear in the TCRdb table, and some are missing; sequencing was by immunoSEQ multiplex PCR. The repertoire holds about 120,000 clones, with over 70% as singletons. The ends lost 4 bases at V and 3 bases at J; junction bases unmatched: 6. CDR3 size: 16 residues. Germline V gene lookup returns CDR1 LGHDT and CDR2 YNNKEL (reference sequence). Sequenced input: peripheral blood. The rearrangement links TRBV3-1 (or the pseudogene TRBV3-2) to TRBJ1-3; 10 bases fit TRBD1. The clonotype was recovered from a man aged 45-65 years with acute or convalescent COVID-19. The CDR3 coding sequence is TGTGCCAGCAGCCTTCGGACAGGGGGTTATGGAAACACCATATATTTT. Translated: CASSLRTGGYGNTIYF.